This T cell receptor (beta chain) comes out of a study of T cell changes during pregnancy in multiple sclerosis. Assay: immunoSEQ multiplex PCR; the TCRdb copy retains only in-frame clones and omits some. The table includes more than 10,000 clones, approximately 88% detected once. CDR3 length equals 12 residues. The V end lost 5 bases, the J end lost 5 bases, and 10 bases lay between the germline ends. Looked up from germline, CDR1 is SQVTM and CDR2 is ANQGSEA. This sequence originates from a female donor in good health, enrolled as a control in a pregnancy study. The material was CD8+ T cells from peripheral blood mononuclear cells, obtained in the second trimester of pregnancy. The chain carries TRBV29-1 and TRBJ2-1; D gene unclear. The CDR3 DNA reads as TGCAGCGTTCCTTATCGGGACAATGAGCAGTTCTTC. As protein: CSVPYRDNEQFF.